This TCR beta chain is drawn from a study of identical twins. Points from the study as a whole: Fewer insertions were carried by abundant cord blood beta clonotypes, but none was seen in memory repertoires. Twin-shared out-of-frame alpha sequences were enriched for low generation probability.

From the 5' RACE reads, TCRdb called clonotypes with MiXCR, one entry per CDR3 protein. This sample has roughly 1.6 million distinct CDR3 sequences, with around a third found just once. The CDR3 loop spans 12 amino acids. The germline gives CDR1 DFQATT, CDR2 SNEGSKA (reference sequence). Trimming took off 8 bases at V and 6 bases at J, with 16 bases between the two ends. Regarding this clonotype: The antigen is not known.

The chain links TRBV20-1 to TRBJ1-2, with TRBD1 as a possible D gene (5 bases). The sequencing sample was made of cord blood. This receptor was identified in a newborn girl in good health. The CDR3 region has the DNA TGCAGTTCCTGGGGGGGGAGTAATGGCTACACCTTC. Protein sequence: CSSWGGSNGYTF.